Below, 27 T cell receptor beta chains from the same sample are listed, as sequenced in a study of CD8 T cells in Susac syndrome (dated by TCRdb to the late 2010s). Receptor libraries were prepared by the immunoSEQ multiplex PCR assay. RNA was extracted using the RNeasy kit, and roughly 0.45 to 1 ug of the RNA was reverse transcribed with random hexamers. TCRdb itself trimmed the public reads at Q25 with fastp, ran MiXCR and retained productive beta chains. Each CDR3 protein gets just one entry, which takes the most common genes and DNA from the rows behind it. This sample lists 150,000 to 200,000 distinct CDR3 sequences; approximately 96% were detected once. Around 0.096% of the sample is held by the ten biggest clonotypes. Sequences were obtained from CD4+ T cells from PBMCs. These receptors all stem from a human donor with Susac syndrome.

The CDR3 bases are TGTGCCAGCAGCCAACCGAACACTGAAGCTTTCTTT. It yields the protein CASSQPNTEAFF. This sequence joins TRBV7-9 and TRBJ1-1; D is unclear. Trimming took off 5 bases at V and 1 base at J, with 5 bases between the two ends. CDR3 length equals 12 residues. Germline CDR1 and CDR2: SEHNR and FQNEAQ (reference sequence). Filled out from reference TRBV7-9 and TRBJ1-1, the complete variable domain reads DTGVSQNPRHKITKRGQNVTFRCDPISEHNRLYWYRQTLGQGPEFLTYFQNEAQLEKSRLLSDRFSAERPKGSFSTLEIQRTEQGDSAMYLCASSQPNTEAFFGQGTRLTVV.

The chain links TRBV5-1 to TRBJ2-7, with D unclear. Germline V gene sequence: CDR1 SGHRS, CDR2 YFSETQ. The V end lost 3 bases, the J end lost 3 bases, and 13 bases lay between the germline ends. The CDR3 is made up of 14 amino acids. CDR3 DNA sequence: TGCGCCAGCAGCTCAATCGGACGGAGCTACGAGCAGTACTTC. Translation gives CASSSIGRSYEQYF.

The chain links TRBV5-4 to TRBJ2-1; TRBD2 matches 7 bases. The germline gives CDR1 SGHNT, CDR2 YYREEE (reference sequence). Trimming took 4 bases from V and 1 from J; bases not matched to a gene: 8. This CDR3 spans 16 amino acids. The DNA for the CDR3 is TGTGCCAGCAGCCCCGAGGGAGGGTTATCCTACAATGAGCAGTTCTTC. It translates to CASSPEGGLSYNEQFF.

The rearrangement joins TRBV14 to TRBJ2-7; D may be TRBD1 (6 bases). The CDR3 consists of 14 residues. The germline CDR1 and CDR2 sequences are SGHDN and FVKESK. The V end was cut by 1 base, the J end by 1 base, with 8 bases between. The CDR3 protein is CASSQVGGSYEQYF. For the CDR3, the DNA is TGTGCCAGCAGCCAAGTAGGGGGATCCTACGAGCAGTACTTC.

V gene TRBV20-1 combines with J gene TRBJ1-6, with D possibly matching TRBD1 (6 bases). The CDR3 length is 14 residues. V shed 1 base and J shed 10 bases, with 14 bases lying between them. Looked up from germline, CDR1 is DFQATT and CDR2 is SNEGSKA (reference sequence). CDR3 protein: CSARVPGGLSPLHF. CDR3 sequence (DNA): TGCAGTGCTAGAGTTCCGGGGGGGCTCTCACCCCTCCACTTT.

This rearrangement joins TRBV5-1 to TRBJ2-5; TRBD2 matches 8 bases. Germline V gene sequence: CDR1 SGHRS, CDR2 YFSETQ. Unmatched junction bases numbered 5, after V lost 2 bases and J lost 5 bases. The CDR3 loop spans 14 amino acids. The chain's CDR3 is CASSFGGALETQYF. CDR3 nucleotide sequence: TGCGCCAGCAGCTTCGGGGGGGCATTGGAGACCCAGTACTTC. The entire variable domain, with the rest obtained from reference TRBV5-1 and TRBJ2-5, is as follows: KAGVTQTPRYLIKTRGQQVTLSCSPISGHRSVSWYQQTPGQGLQFLFEYFSETQRNKGNFPGRFSGRQFSNSRSEMNVSTLELGDSALYLCASSFGGALETQYFGPGTRLLVL.

The CDR3 sequence is CATSNRVFSTGELFF. The CDR3 region has the DNA TGTGCCACCAGCAATAGAGTTTTCAGCACCGGGGAGCTGTTTTTT. The rearrangement links TRBV24-1 to TRBJ2-2; no firm D call. V shed 7 bases and J shed 4 bases, with 15 bases lying between them. Germline V gene sequence: CDR1 KGHDR, CDR2 SFDVKD. The CDR3 length is 15 residues.

The genes are TRBV20-1 and TRBJ2-3, with D unresolved. In germline, CDR1 is DFQATT, CDR2 SNEGSKA (reference sequence). Trimming took off 2 bases at V and 0 bases at J, with 6 bases between the two ends. This CDR3 is 13 amino acids long. The CDR3 nucleotides read TGCAGTGCTAGACAGGATAGCACAGATACGCAGTATTTT. It translates to CSARQDSTDTQYF.

The chain couples TRBV3-1 to TRBJ2-5; no firm D call. The CDR3 runs to 16 residues. V lost 3 bases and J 1 base, leaving 15 bases between the germline ends. CDR1 and CDR2 from the germline V gene are LGHDT and YNNKEL (reference sequence). The CDR3 here is CASSQPLFDGQETQYF. The CDR3 DNA reads TGTGCCAGCAGCCAGCCCTTGTTTGACGGCCAAGAGACCCAGTACTTC.

This rearrangement joins TRBV29-1 to TRBJ2-5; perhaps TRBD2 as D (6 bases). The CDR3 has 13 residues. Germline V gene lookup returns CDR1 SQVTM and CDR2 ANQGSEA. V shed 7 bases and J shed 0 bases, with 12 bases lying between them. Here the CDR3 reads CSAGGRYQETQYF. The CDR3 DNA reads TGCAGCGCTGGAGGGAGGTACCAAGAGACCCAGTACTTC.

The V gene is TRBV12-5, the J gene TRBJ2-5; 11 bases match TRBD2. Trimming took 3 bases from V and 2 from J; bases not matched to a gene: 5. There are 16 residues in the CDR3. CDR1 and CDR2 (germline): LGHNT, FRNRAP. The CDR3 bases are TGTGCTAGTGGTTTCGGGCTAGCGGGGGGACAAGAGACCCAGTACTTC. Encoded protein: CASGFGLAGGQETQYF.

The chain employs TRBV4-2 and TRBJ1-5; perhaps TRBD1 as D (5 bases). The length of the CDR3 is 15 residues. Trimming shortened V by 0 bases and J by 9 bases, and 15 bases separated the two germline ends. The germline gives CDR1 LGHNA, CDR2 YNFKEQ. The CDR3 region is CASSQDEKGVRPQHF. The CDR3 DNA follows: TGTGCCAGCAGCCAAGATGAAAAAGGGGTTCGGCCCCAGCATTTT.

The chain combines TRBV27 with TRBJ2-7; D gene unclear. CDR1 is MNHEY, CDR2 SMNVEV, per germline (reference sequence). This CDR3 region has 14 residues. The V and J ends lost 6 bases and 3 bases respectively, with 15 bases between them. The CDR3 nucleotides read TGTGCCAGCAGCCCATGGGATCTGCGCTACGAGCAGTACTTC. Protein sequence: CASSPWDLRYEQYF.

The chain uses TRBV18 and TRBJ2-1; D is possibly TRBD1 or TRBD2 (5 bases each). V was clipped by 6 bases and J by 0 bases, with 15 bases between them. The V gene's germline CDR1 is KGHSH and CDR2 LQKENI. There are 16 residues in the CDR3. CDR3 bases: TGTGCCAGCTCGTTCGGGACGGCGAGCTCCTACAATGAGCAGTTCTTC. Translation gives CASSFGTASSYNEQFF.

The V gene is TRBV29-1, the J gene TRBJ2-7, with 7 bases matching TRBD1. With 6 bases clipped from V and 1 base from J, the junction kept 3 bases outside the gene matches. Germline assignment: CDR1 SQVTM and CDR2 ANQGSEA. The CDR3 runs 12 residues. The CDR3 loop is CSVTGQSYEQYF. The CDR3 DNA is TGCAGCGTCACGGGACAGTCCTACGAGCAGTACTTC.

This sequence joins TRBV30 and TRBJ2-7, with TRBD2 as a possible D gene (5 bases). Germline assignment: CDR1 GTSNPN and CDR2 SVGIG (reference sequence). V was trimmed by 2 bases and J by 1 base, leaving 12 bases between them. The length of the CDR3 is 14 residues. The CDR3 protein is CAWSKRLESYEQYF. The DNA of the CDR3 is TGTGCCTGGAGTAAGCGGCTGGAGTCCTACGAGCAGTACTTC.

V is TRBV29-1 and J is TRBJ2-7; D might be TRBD1 (5 bases). The CDR3 runs to 12 residues. Deletions cut 7 bases from V and 3 bases from J, with 13 bases between. The germline V gene encodes CDR1 SQVTM and CDR2 ANQGSEA. As DNA, the CDR3 is TGCAGCGGAGGACACAAGGACTACGAGCAGTACTTC. As protein: CSGGHKDYEQYF.

The chain links TRBV7-2 to TRBJ1-2; 9 nucleotides agree with TRBD1. Trimming cost V 5 bases and J 5 bases; bases outside gene matches: 12. There are 16 residues in the CDR3. Germline V gives CDR1 SGHTA, CDR2 FQGNSA. The CDR3 nucleotides read TGTGCCAGCAGCGCCCCTTACAGGGGGCAGTCGTATGGCTACACCTTC. Its protein product is CASSAPYRGQSYGYTF.

This chain joins TRBV4-2 and TRBJ2-3; 10 nucleotides agree with TRBD2. The CDR3 length is 18 residues. Trimming took 0 bases from V and 2 from J; bases not matched to a gene: 8. The germline V gene encodes CDR1 LGHNA and CDR2 YNFKEQ. The CDR3 DNA follows: TGTGCCAGCAGCCAAGAACTCCCACTAGCGGGGTACACAGATACGCAGTATTTT. Translated, it gives CASSQELPLAGYTDTQYF.

The rearrangement joins TRBV5-4 to TRBJ2-2; the match to TRBD2 covers 13 bases. J was trimmed by 6 bases and V by 4 bases; bases with no gene match: 6. Germline CDR1 and CDR2: SGHNT and YYREEE (reference sequence). The CDR3 contains 16 residues. DNA of the CDR3: TGTGCCAGCAGCCCAGGACTAGCGGGGGCCTCCGGGGAGCTGTTTTTT. This translates into CASSPGLAGASGELFF.

V is TRBV6-5 and J is TRBJ2-2; TRBD1 agrees at 10 bases. The CDR3 is 17 residues long. Germline trimming cut 4 bases from V and 2 bases from J; bases unmatched to any gene: 7. CDR1 and CDR2 (germline): MNHEY, SVGAGI. CDR3 sequence reads: CASSSLRQGANTGELFF. The CDR3 DNA follows: TGTGCCAGCAGTTCTCTTAGACAGGGGGCAAACACCGGGGAGCTGTTTTTT.

This chain uses TRBV6-2 or TRBV6-3 with TRBJ2-5, with a tentative D call TRBD2 (6 bases). The CDR3 sequence is 13 residues long. Germline values: CDR1 MNHEY, CDR2 SVGEGT. V was shortened by 6 bases and J by 11 bases, with 19 bases between the two germline ends. The CDR3 is CASSPTSPGDQYF. The CDR3 coding sequence is TGTGCCAGCAGCCCAACCTCTCCGGGGGATCAGTACTTC.

The J gene is TRBJ2-7, the V gene TRBV6-1; the match to TRBD2 covers 8 bases. Germline V gene lookup returns CDR1 MNHNS and CDR2 SASEGT. V lost 0 bases and J lost 2; bases outside the gene matches: 6. The CDR3 totals 16 residues. The CDR3: CASSEADQRGPYEQYF. DNA for the CDR3: TGTGCCAGCAGTGAAGCGGACCAGCGGGGGCCCTACGAGCAGTACTTC.

This chain uses TRBV6-1 with TRBJ1-5; 7 bases fit TRBD1. Germline CDR1 MNHNS, CDR2 SASEGT. V lost 7 bases, J lost 5 bases, and 11 bases stayed unmatched. The CDR3 covers 15 residues. The CDR3 protein is CASTRSRDSYQPQHF. CDR3 nucleotide sequence: TGTGCCAGCACTCGCTCTAGGGACAGCTATCAGCCCCAGCATTTT.

This chain connects TRBV29-1 to TRBJ1-2, with D perhaps matching TRBD1 (5 bases). Looked up from germline, CDR1 is SQVTM and CDR2 is ANQGSEA. Trimming left V 6 bases short and J 8 bases short, with 13 bases between. CDR3 length: 11 amino acids. DNA for the CDR3: TGCAGCGTCGATCGGCGGGGCGGCTACACCTTC. It is translated as CSVDRRGGYTF.

This chain connects TRBV28 to TRBJ2-5; D perhaps matches TRBD2 (6 bases). Between the trimmed V and J ends, which lost 3 bases and 5 bases, there was a span of 13 bases. The germline CDR1 and CDR2 sequences are MDHEN and SYDVKM. The CDR3 has 14 residues. CDR3 nucleotides: TGTGCCAGCAGTTTCCTCGGGGGAAGGGAGACCCAGTACTTC. Translation gives CASSFLGGRETQYF.

The chain links TRBV7-2 to TRBJ1-1; D might be TRBD1 (5 bases). CDR1 is SGHTA, CDR2 FQGNSA, per germline. This CDR3 is 14 amino acids long. V was trimmed by 5 bases and J by 0 bases, leaving 10 bases between them. CDR3 sequence (DNA): TGTGCCAGCAGCCGGTCGGGGGTGAACACTGAAGCTTTCTTT. This codes for CASSRSGVNTEAFF. Using reference TRBV7-2 and TRBJ1-1 for the parts outside the CDR3, the full variable domain is GAGVSQSPSNKVTEKGKDVELRCDPISGHTALYWYRQSLGQGLEFLIYFQGNSAPDKSGLPSDRFSAERTGGSVSTLTIQRTQQEDSAVYLCASSRSGVNTEAFFGQGTRLTVV.